Ten or more counts support the clone carrying this T cell receptor (beta chain). Its cognate antigen is unknown. Stable Graves' hyperthyroidism denoted no ophthalmopathy progression over 18 months. These data belong to a study of T cells in Graves' hyperthyroidism and ophthalmopathy. As for the study in general: Blood was drawn when the patient was first diagnosed and still untreated. Study observations and caveats: Ophthalmopathy was distinguished from stable hyperthyroidism by 13 V-J signatures. Most clonotypes expanded in thyroid above 0.001 were likewise present in blood.

The CDR3 spans 14 residues. V was pared by 6 bases and J by 10 bases, with 19 bases between. CDR1 and CDR2 from the germline V gene are SGHTA and FQGNSA. Amplification of TCR beta CDR3 regions used RNA as the template. Carried out on the TCR CDR3, a first-round RT-PCR used the HTBI primer set. TCRdb called the multiplex PCR reads again in MiXCR, with one record for every CDR3 protein. The sample has 380,000 or so distinct CDR3 sequences; approximately 13% are singletons. The chain couples TRBV7-2 to TRBJ1-5; D remains ambiguous. The receptor's source is a woman in her twenties or thirties with Graves' hyperthyroidism. The sample consisted of blood. The CDR3 DNA reads TGTGCCAGCAGTCAACAAGGGCATGGCAGCCCCCAGCATTTT. It specifies CASSQQGHGSPQHF.